One T cell receptor beta chain is described in this entry. The sample comes from a study of control samples from healthy donors and cancer patients. The V gene end was trimmed by 3 bases and the J gene end by 1 base; junction bases not matched to a gene: 2. Germline V CDR1 and CDR2: SGHAT, FQNNGV. The length of the CDR3 is 14 residues. Sequencing used immunoSEQ multiplex PCR; TCRdb keeps in-frame clones, though not all of them. Counted here are 120,000 to 150,000 clones, 75% to 95% occurring once; the ten biggest clones make up approximately 3.4%. V is TRBV11-2 and J is TRBJ1-1; 7 bases fit TRBD1. Sequenced input: blood. This clonotype was sampled from a man younger than 40 in good health. The CDR3 DNA reads TGTGCCAGCAGCTTTGGACAGGCGAACACTGAAGCTTTCTTT. This sequence encodes CASSFGQANTEAFF.